Listed below are T cell receptor beta chains from one sample, sequenced in a study of PD-1 blockade in mismatch repair-deficient tumors. TCRdb's copy holds only in-frame clones and misses some; the assay was immunoSEQ multiplex PCR. The repertoire includes some 19,000 clones, about four fifths of them detected once, and 1.2% to 1.5% sits in the top ten. Sample: PBMCs, taken 52 weeks after starting pembrolizumab. All receptors come from an adult with mismatch repair-deficient cancer. CDR3s include the opening cysteine and the closing phenylalanine or tryptophan. D genes are given only for firm matches. Clone size, where shown, is once, few, many, or a class for clones that have expanded.

>15|-|TRBJ2-1|TRBD1|TRBV11-3
TGTGCCAGCAGCCGCGGACAGGGGGCATCTAATGAGCAGTTCTTC
CASSRGQGASNEQFF
>15|once|TRBJ2-3|-|TRBV28
TGTGCCAGCAGTCCTCTTGGGCCTCTCACAGATACGCAGTATTTT
CASSPLGPLTDTQYF
>15|-|TRBJ2-1|TRBD2|TRBV2
TGTGCCAGCACCGGGACTAGCGGATTTTACAATGAGCAGTTCTTC
CASTGTSGFYNEQFF
>13|-|TRBJ2-5|-|TRBV9
TGTGCCAGCAGCGTAGCCCCCCGGGAGACCCAGTACTTC
CASSVAPRETQYF
>14|-|TRBJ2-3|TRBD2|TRBV5-6
TGTGCCAGCACCTGGGGGGGGTTCGCAGATACGCAGTATTTT
CASTWGGFADTQYF
>17|-|TRBJ1-5|-|TRBV28
TGTGCCAGCAGTTCCGCGGCCGCGGGGGTTAGCAATCAGCCCCAGCATTTT
CASSSAAAGVSNQPQHF
>13|-|TRBJ2-1|TRBD2|TRBV10-2
TGCGCCAAGGGCCAGGGACTAGCGAGTGAGCAGTTCTTC
CAKGQGLASEQFF
>15|-|TRBJ2-2|TRBD1|TRBV2
TGTGCCAGCAGGGGACAGGGTTGGGGCACCGGGGAGCTGTTTTTT
CASRGQGWGTGELFF
>14|-|TRBJ1-2|-|TRBV7-3
TGTGCCAGCGGATCAGGGGCCGCTAACTATGGCTACACCTTC
CASGSGAANYGYTF
>18|-|TRBJ2-3|TRBD2|TRBV7-9
TGTGCCAGCAGCTTTTCCTCACTAGCGTTTTCTAGCACAGATACGCAGTATTTT
CASSFSSLAFSSTDTQYF
>15|-|TRBJ1-2|-|TRBV18
TGTGCCAGCTCACCGTCGCGCGGGGGAACCTATGGCTACACCTTC
CASSPSRGGTYGYTF
>17|-|TRBJ1-5|-|TRBV18
TGTGCCAGCTCACCGGCGACAGGTTCCCTGGGCAATCAGCCCCAGCATTTT
CASSPATGSLGNQPQHF
>13|-|TRBJ2-7|-|TRBV18
TGTGCCAGCTCACCTAGCGCCTCCTACGAGCAGTACTTC
CASSPSASYEQYF
>14|-|TRBJ2-2|-|TRBV19
TGTGCCAGTAGTGTAAACAGGGTGTCCGGGGAGCTGTTTTTT
CASSVNRVSGELFF
>15|-|TRBJ1-1|TRBD1|TRBV27
TGTGCCAGCAGTCTTATCGGGACAGGGACGACTGAAGCTTTCTTT
CASSLIGTGTTEAFF
>19|-|TRBJ2-6|-|TRBV7-3
TGTGCCAGCAGCCGTGGGAGGGGGGGGTCCGACTCTGGGGCCAACGTCCTGACTTTC
CASSRGRGGSDSGANVLTF
>12|-|TRBJ1-1|-|TRBV7-3
TGTGCCAGCAGCAAACCAGGGTCTGAAGCTTTCTTT
CASSKPGSEAFF
>15|-|TRBJ1-6|-|TRBV7-6
TGTGCCAGCAGCTATAGGACGAGAGGGAATTCACCCCTCCACTTT
CASSYRTRGNSPLHF
>15|-|TRBJ2-7|TRBD1|TRBV19
TGTGCCAGTAGTATAGGGGGGACAGGGGCCTACGAGCAGTACTTC
CASSIGGTGAYEQYF
>14|-|TRBJ2-5|-|TRBV2
TGTGCCAGCAGTGACTCCAGGGCAGGCGAGACCCAGTACTTC
CASSDSRAGETQYF
>13|-|TRBJ1-1|TRBD1|TRBV11-2
TGTGCCAGCGGACTTACGACAGGGTCTGAAGCTTTCTTT
CASGLTTGSEAFF
>15|-|TRBJ2-7|TRBD1|TRBV6-1
TGTGCCAGCAGTGAAGTGACAGGGGCAAACTACGAGCAGTACTTC
CASSEVTGANYEQYF
>13|-|TRBJ1-5|-|TRBV28
TGTGCCAGCAGTGCACTAAACAATCAGCCCCAGCATTTT
CASSALNNQPQHF
>12|-|TRBJ2-7|-|TRBV5-1
TGCGCCAGCAGCTTGGGCGGTTACGAGCAGTACTTC
CASSLGGYEQYF
>14|-|TRBJ2-7|-|TRBV7-9
TGTGCCAGCAGCTTAGGACTATCCTCCTACGAGCAGTACTTC
CASSLGLSSYEQYF
>11|-|TRBJ1-4|-|TRBV7-9
TGTGCCAGCAGCTTCGATGAAAAACTGTTTTTT
CASSFDEKLFF
>16|-|TRBJ1-2|TRBD1|TRBV28
TGTGCCAGCAGTTTAAATCGGGACAGGGGAGAGTATGGCTACACCTTC
CASSLNRDRGEYGYTF
>14|-|TRBJ2-7|-|TRBV27
TGTGCCAGCAGTCTAACAGGGTTCCGAGGCGAGCAGTACTTC
CASSLTGFRGEQYF
>12|-|TRBJ1-4|-|TRBV30
TGTGCCTGGAGTGTACGACAGGAAAAACTGTTTTTT
CAWSVRQEKLFF
>17|-|TRBJ1-1|TRBD1|TRBV15
TGTGCCACCAGCAGAGGAACAGGGGGCTCGTGGAACACTGAAGCTTTCTTT
CATSRGTGGSWNTEAFF
>14|-|TRBJ2-1|-|TRBV18
TGTGCCAGCTTCGCGGACAGACAAATCAATGAGCAGTTCTTC
CASFADRQINEQFF
>16|-|TRBJ1-1|-|TRBV7-3
TGTGCCAGCAGCCCGCGGACTGGTGGTACGAACACTGAAGCTTTCTTT
CASSPRTGGTNTEAFF
>16|-|TRBJ2-2|TRBD2|TRBV2
TGTGCCAGCAGTGGACTAGCGGGATTGGTCACCGGGGAGCTGTTTTTT
CASSGLAGLVTGELFF
>15|-|TRBJ2-5|-|TRBV11-3
TGTGCCAGCAGCCCTAGTCTGGCGTTGCAAGAGACCCAGTACTTC
CASSPSLALQETQYF
>14|once|TRBJ1-5|-|TRBV6-5
TGTGCCAGCAGTTACGGCGGAACCAATCAGCCCCAGCATTTT
CASSYGGTNQPQHF
>15|-|TRBJ2-3|-|TRBV28
TGTGCCAGCAGCACCCCGGGCGCAGGGCTGGATACGCAGTATTTT
CASSTPGAGLDTQYF
>19|once|TRBJ2-1|TRBD2|TRBV19
TGTGCCAGTAGTATTAGGGGACTAGCGGGAACCTCCTCCTACAATGAGCAGTTCTTC
CASSIRGLAGTSSYNEQFF
>13|-|TRBJ1-1|-|TRBV7-8
TGTGCCAGCAGCTTCGTAAGGGGCACTGAAGCTTTCTTT
CASSFVRGTEAFF
>14|-|TRBJ2-2|-|TRBV4-2
TGTGCCAGCAGCCAAGCCTCGGGCACCGGGGAGCTGTTTTTT
CASSQASGTGELFF
>15|-|TRBJ2-4|TRBD2|TRBV18
TGTGCCAGCTCACCGACTAGCGGAGCCAAAAACATTCAGTACTTC
CASSPTSGAKNIQYF
>13|-|TRBJ2-5|-|TRBV2
TGTGCCAGCAGTGACCTAGTACAAGAGACCCAGTACTTC
CASSDLVQETQYF
>14|-|TRBJ2-5|TRBD2|TRBV7-2
TGTGCCAGCAGCTATCAGCGGGGCCAAGAGACCCAGTACTTC
CASSYQRGQETQYF
>13|few|TRBJ2-7|-|TRBV28
TGTGCCAGCAGGCGCGGGATTTCCCACGAGCAGTACTTC
CASRRGISHEQYF
>15|-|TRBJ2-1|-|TRBV30
TGTGCCTGGAGGGGAACTGGGGCTAGGGCTAGAAGAGGGTTCTTC
CAWRGTGARARRGFF
>14|once|TRBJ2-5|TRBD1|TRBV6-5
TGTGCCAGCAGATTCCCCGGACAGGGAAAGACCCAGTACTTC
CASRFPGQGKTQYF
>15|-|TRBJ1-5|TRBD1|TRBV2
TGTGCCAGCAGACCCCGGACAGGGGGACATCAGCCCCAGCATTTT
CASRPRTGGHQPQHF